The sequence of this TCR beta chain was determined in a study of T cell responses to AZD1222 COVID-19 vaccine. Regarding this clone: Its antigen is not known.

Clones were sequenced by immunoSEQ multiplex PCR, and TCRdb holds only the in-frame ones, with some missing. This sample carries 50,000 to 60,000 clones, about 87% of them seen once, and the ten largest clones take 14% to 15%. The study's findings and limits: Of spike-specific TCRs, nearly half reportedly target regions left unmutated in variants. Two AZD1222 administrations were followed by greater Spike-specific TCR breadth and depth.

The specimen was peripheral blood, collected on day 0 of AZD1222 vaccination. The clonotype comes from an adult in good health.

The CDR3 is CASSSREGHGYTF. The DNA for the CDR3 is TGTGCCAGCAGTTCCCGGGAGGGTCATGGCTACACCTTC. This chain links TRBV6-6 with TRBJ1-2; D gene uncertain. This CDR3 comprises 13 residues. Trimming removed 4 bases from V and 6 bases from J, with 12 bases in between. Germline CDR1 is MNHNY and CDR2 is SVGAGI (reference sequence).